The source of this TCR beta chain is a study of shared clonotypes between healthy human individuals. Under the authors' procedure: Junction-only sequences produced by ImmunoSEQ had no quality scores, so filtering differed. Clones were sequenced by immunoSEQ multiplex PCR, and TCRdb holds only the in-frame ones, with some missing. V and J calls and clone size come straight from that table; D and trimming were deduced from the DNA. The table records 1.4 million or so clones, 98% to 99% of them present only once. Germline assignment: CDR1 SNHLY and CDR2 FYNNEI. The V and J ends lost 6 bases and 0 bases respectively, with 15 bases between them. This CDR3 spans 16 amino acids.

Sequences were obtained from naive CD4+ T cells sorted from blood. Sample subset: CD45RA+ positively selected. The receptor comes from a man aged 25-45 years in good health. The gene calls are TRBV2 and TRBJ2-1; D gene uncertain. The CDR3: CASRKGSSSSYNEQFF. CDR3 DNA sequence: TGTGCCAGCAGAAAAGGCAGTTCTAGCTCCTACAATGAGCAGTTCTTC.